Below, 29 T cell receptor beta chains from the same sample are listed, as sequenced in a study of CD8 T cell repertoires and HIV-1 epitope variants. For these TCRs, the target antigens are not known. Using immunoSEQ multiplex PCR, the repertoire was profiled, and TCRdb retains in-frame clones only, with some absent. The sample lists thousands of clones, roughly two thirds occurring once. Source material: cultured CD8+ T cells derived from PBMCs. These receptor sequences come from a male donor with HIV.

This clone was counted between two and nine times. V and J are TRBV10-2 and TRBJ2-7; TRBD2 matches 10 bases. This CDR3 is built from 14 residues. The J segment lost 5 bases and the V segment lost 2 bases, leaving 3 bases of the junction unmatched. Germline V CDR1 and CDR2: WSHSY, SAAADI. CDR3 nucleotide sequence: TGCGCCAGCAGTGAGACTAGCGGGACCGACGAGCAGTACTTC. Protein: CASSETSGTDEQYF.

V is TRBV5-6 and J is TRBJ2-3; 8 bases are shared with TRBD2. CDR3 size: 18 residues. The V and J ends lost 7 bases and 3 bases, in that order; junction bases with no gene match: 19. CDR1 and CDR2 from the germline V gene are SGHDT and YYEEEE. The CDR3 is CASGWEGLTREGTDTQYF. CDR3 DNA: TGTGCCAGCGGCTGGGAAGGTCTGACACGGGAGGGGACAGATACGCAGTATTTT.

V usage is TRBV7-2 and J usage is TRBJ2-5; D gene uncertain. The CDR3 runs 16 residues. The V gene lost 1 base and the J gene lost 1 base, with 13 bases spanning the gap. CDR1 and CDR2 from the germline V gene are SGHTA and FQGNSA. The CDR3 DNA sequence: TGTGCCAGCAGCTTAGTCGGCTGGGGTGGCCAAGAGACCCAGTACTTC. It translates to CASSLVGWGGQETQYF.

The rearrangement uses TRBV27 and TRBJ2-5, with D possibly matching TRBD1 (5 bases). The ends were cut back, 6 bases at V and 5 bases at J, with 10 bases in the middle. CDR1 MNHEY and CDR2 SMNVEV come from the germline V gene (reference sequence). This CDR3 region has 12 residues. CDR3 in amino acids: CASSEKGETQYF. The CDR3, as DNA: TGTGCCAGCAGCGAAAAGGGGGAGACCCAGTACTTC.

This clone has only a few counts. The rearrangement joins TRBV7-9 to TRBJ2-1; unclear D gene. Looked up from germline, CDR1 is SEHNR and CDR2 is FQNEAQ (reference sequence). Trimming took off 3 bases at V and 3 bases at J, with 6 bases between the two ends. The CDR3 sequence is 13 residues long. This CDR3 reads CASSLDGYNEQFF. The CDR3 nucleotides read TGTGCCAGCAGCTTGGACGGCTACAATGAGCAGTTCTTC. Full variable domain (missing parts from reference TRBV7-9 and TRBJ2-1): DTGVSQNPRHKITKRGQNVTFRCDPISEHNRLYWYRQTLGQGPEFLTYFQNEAQLEKSRLLSDRFSAERPKGSFSTLEIQRTEQGDSAMYLCASSLDGYNEQFFGPGTRLTVL.

This clone has just a few counts. This sequence joins TRBV13 and TRBJ1-1; 12 bases fit TRBD1. CDR1 PRHDT and CDR2 FYEKMQ come from the germline V gene (reference sequence). Trimming removed 4 bases from V and 4 bases from J; junction bases left unmatched: 4. The CDR3 contains 15 residues. CDR3 bases: TGTGCCAGCAGCTCGGGACAGGGGGCGGGCACTGAAGCTTTCTTT. Translation gives CASSSGQGAGTEAFF.

V is TRBV27 and J is TRBJ1-3; no clear D gene. Germline CDR1 and CDR2: MNHEY and SMNVEV (reference sequence). The CDR3 length is 15 residues. V gave up 2 bases and J gave up 0 bases, with 8 bases separating them. CDR3 protein: CASSLNGVSGNTIYF. Written as DNA, the CDR3 is TGTGCCAGCAGTTTAAACGGTGTCTCTGGAAACACCATATATTTT.

The rearrangement links TRBV19 to TRBJ1-1, with no clear D. This CDR3 has 14 amino acids. The germline CDR1 and CDR2 sequences are LNHDA and SQIVND (reference sequence). V lost 7 bases and J 1 base, leaving 13 bases between the germline ends. The DNA for the CDR3 is TGTGCCAGTACCCCGTATCCTAGGAACACTGAAGCTTTCTTT. It codes for CASTPYPRNTEAFF.

The chain joins TRBV11-3 to TRBJ2-1; the match to TRBD2 covers 9 bases. The J segment lost 9 bases and the V segment lost 1 base, leaving 13 bases of the junction unmatched. The V gene's germline CDR1 is SGHNT and CDR2 YENEEA. The CDR3 totals 17 residues. Here the CDR3 reads CASSLGRSGGPFGEQFF. The CDR3 bases are TGTGCCAGCAGCTTAGGTCGGAGCGGGGGGCCGTTTGGTGAGCAGTTCTTC.

The table lists this clone with a few counts. The chain uses TRBV28 and TRBJ2-7; 7 bases are a match to TRBD1. Germline trimming cut 5 bases from V and 5 bases from J; bases unmatched to any gene: 9. The CDR3 loop spans 14 amino acids. CDR1 and CDR2 from the germline V gene are MDHEN and SYDVKM. The CDR3 reads CASSPPDRAHEQYF. CDR3 DNA sequence: TGTGCCAGCAGTCCCCCTGACAGGGCCCACGAGCAGTACTTC.

The rearrangement joins TRBV7-2 to TRBJ2-7, with TRBD1 matching 11 bases. Trimming at V came to 0 bases and at J to 7 bases, leaving 11 bases not matched to a gene. The CDR3 extends over 17 amino acids. CDR1 and CDR2 (germline): SGHTA, FQGNSA. As DNA, the CDR3 is TGTGCCAGCAGCTTAGCAGGACTAGGACAGGGGGCTTATGAGCAGTACTTC. It is translated as CASSLAGLGQGAYEQYF.

The chain recombines TRBV21-1 with TRBJ1-2. TRBV21-1 is marked as a pseudogene. The CDR3 length is 19 residues. Here the CDR3 DNA reads TGTGCCAGCAGCAAAGGCCCGGGGTCCCAAAGCTCACGATCCTATGGCTACACCTTC. Its translation is CASSKGPGSQSSRSYGYTF.

V gene TRBV9 combines with J gene TRBJ2-5, with 7 bases lining up with TRBD2. The CDR3 spans 14 residues. Trimming cost V 4 bases and J 2 bases; bases outside gene matches: 5. Looked up from germline, CDR1 is SGDLS and CDR2 is YYNGEE. CDR3 region: CASSIRGEQETQYF. The CDR3 coding sequence is TGTGCCAGCAGCATTCGGGGGGAACAAGAGACCCAGTACTTC.

CDR3 sequence: CASSLQENTGELFF. DNA of the CDR3: TGTGCCAGTAGTTTACAGGAGAACACCGGGGAGCTGTTTTTT. The chain recombines TRBV19 with TRBJ2-2; D possibly corresponds to TRBD1 (5 bases). Trimming took 5 bases from V and 1 from J, leaving 8 bases between them. Germline CDR1 and CDR2: LNHDA and SQIVND (reference sequence). The CDR3 sequence is 14 residues long.

This clone was seen once. Here the CDR3 DNA reads TGTGCCAGCAGCCCCGGCGTAGGGGCCAACGTCCTGACTTTC. This encodes CASSPGVGANVLTF. The chain couples TRBV7-9 to TRBJ2-6; D ambiguous. The germline gives CDR1 SEHNR, CDR2 FQNEAQ (reference sequence). This CDR3 has 14 amino acids. With 5 bases removed from V and 4 bases from J, the gap between germline ends came to 9 bases.

The chain joins TRBV28 to TRBJ1-5, with 7 bases lining up with TRBD1. Germline V lookup: CDR1 MDHEN, CDR2 SYDVKM. The CDR3 runs to 14 residues. V trimming: 5 bases; J trimming: 4 bases; junction bases outside the gene matches: 5. The CDR3 sequence is CASSRQGGNQPQHF. The CDR3 nucleotides read TGTGCCAGCAGTAGACAGGGTGGGAATCAGCCCCAGCATTTT.

This clone was seen more than once but under ten times. This chain uses TRBV27 with TRBJ2-5; 9 positions agree with TRBD2. Germline CDR1 is MNHEY and CDR2 is SMNVEV (reference sequence). Trimming took 7 bases from V and 4 from J; bases not matched to a gene: 7. This CDR3 has 14 residues. The CDR3 DNA sequence: TGTGCCAGCACTTCAGCGGGGGGATCAGAGACCCAGTACTTC. It encodes CASTSAGGSETQYF.

This clone appeared a few times. The chain carries TRBV7-6 and TRBJ1-3, with 9 nucleotides matching TRBD1. CDR3 length equals 16 residues. CDR1 is SGHVS, CDR2 FNYEAQ, per germline. Trimming took 3 bases from V and 2 from J; bases not matched to a gene: 5. The CDR3 DNA reads as TGTGCCAGCAGCTTCATGGGACAGGGCACTGGAAACACCATATATTTT. Protein: CASSFMGQGTGNTIYF.

The rearrangement uses TRBV28 and TRBJ2-1, with 10 bases that match TRBD2. Germline assignment: CDR1 MDHEN and CDR2 SYDVKM. The CDR3 consists of 19 residues. Trimming cost V 4 bases and J 2 bases; bases outside gene matches: 14. This CDR3 reads CASSSTLQREGTTYNEQFF. CDR3 bases: TGTGCCAGCAGTTCCACCCTCCAGCGGGAGGGGACCACCTACAATGAGCAGTTCTTC.

A word on this clone: Other DNA sequences within the sample encode an identical CDR3. V is TRBV5-6 and J is TRBJ2-7, with 8 bases aligning to TRBD2. This CDR3 region has 14 residues. Germline V gene sequence: CDR1 SGHDT, CDR2 YYEEEE. The junction had 4 bases not matched to a gene; V was cut back by 0 bases and J by 5 bases. The CDR3 DNA is TGTGCCAGCAGCTTGGAAGCTAGCGGGCACGAGCAGTACTTC. It specifies CASSLEASGHEQYF.

This chain joins TRBV7-9 and TRBJ1-2, with unresolved D. The CDR3 runs 16 residues. In germline, CDR1 is SEHNR, CDR2 FQNEAQ (reference sequence). Trimming cost V 5 bases and J 3 bases, with 19 bases left between them. This CDR3 is CASSPWPVELDYGYTF. The CDR3 coding sequence is TGTGCCAGCAGCCCTTGGCCGGTAGAATTGGACTATGGCTACACCTTC.

The CDR3 here is CASSQEGVDSLETQYF. CDR3 nucleotides: TGCGCCAGCAGCCAAGAGGGTGTCGATTCGCTGGAGACCCAGTACTTC. The chain has TRBV4-3 and TRBJ2-5; D not resolved. Trimming took 0 bases from V and 5 from J, leaving 16 bases between them. This CDR3 contains 16 residues. Germline CDR1 reads LGHNA; CDR2 reads YSLEER.

The rearrangement links TRBV6-1 to TRBJ1-1; no clear D. V lost 7 bases, J lost 0 bases, and 15 bases lay in between. Germline assignment: CDR1 MNHNS and CDR2 SASEGT. The CDR3 extends over 15 amino acids. The CDR3 coding sequence is TGTGCCAGCACCCCACCCAGGCTTATGAACACTGAAGCTTTCTTT. Translated: CASTPPRLMNTEAFF.

CDR3 protein: CASSREGRASYEQYF. DNA for the CDR3: TGTGCCAGCAGTAGGGAAGGACGGGCCTCCTACGAGCAGTACTTC. This chain connects TRBV6-5 to TRBJ2-7; D gene uncertain. Germline-derived CDR1 and CDR2 are MNHEY and SVGAGI. This CDR3 has 15 residues. The V gene lost 5 bases and the J gene lost 0 bases, with 14 bases spanning the gap.

The chain links TRBV11-2 to TRBJ2-3; weak D call: TRBD2 (6 bases). Germline CDR1 SGHAT, CDR2 FQNNGV. The length of the CDR3 is 12 residues. V gave up 4 bases and J gave up 7 bases, with 9 bases separating them. The CDR3 nucleotides are TGTGCCAGCAGCTCCGGGACTTATACGCAGTATTTT. This sequence encodes CASSSGTYTQYF.

This chain connects TRBV28 to TRBJ2-5; 7 nucleotides match TRBD1. Germline-derived CDR1 and CDR2 are MDHEN and SYDVKM. This CDR3 region has 16 residues. V was clipped by 6 bases and J by 0 bases; unmatched bases: 10. The CDR3 region is CASSGLDRFYQETQYF. In DNA form, the CDR3 reads TGTGCCAGCAGCGGTTTGGACAGGTTTTACCAAGAGACCCAGTACTTC. The full variable domain, its missing parts supplied by reference TRBV28 and TRBJ2-5, is DVKVTQSSRYLVKRTGEKVFLECVQDMDHENMFWYRQDPGLGLRLIYFSYDVKMKEKGDIPEGYSVSREKKERFSLILESASTNQTSMYLCASSGLDRFYQETQYFGPGTRLLVL.

This chain joins TRBV30 and TRBJ2-7; D is unclear. V was cut by 0 bases and J by 7 bases, with 13 bases left in between. Germline V gives CDR1 GTSNPN, CDR2 SVGIG (reference sequence). The length of the CDR3 is 13 residues. CDR3 sequence reads: CAWSVNALGEQYF. DNA of the CDR3: TGTGCCTGGAGTGTAAACGCTTTGGGGGAGCAGTACTTC.

This sequence joins TRBV5-1 and TRBJ2-5; D ambiguous. The tail of the sequence fits TRBJ2-7 better, so the J call may be wrong. The CDR3 runs to 14 residues. The germline V gene encodes CDR1 SGHRS and CDR2 YFSETQ. CDR3 DNA: TGCGCCAGCAGCTTGGTAGGCAGAGCCTACGAGCAGTACTTC. Its translation is CASSLVGRAYEQYF.

The chain carries TRBV28 and TRBJ2-1; 7 bases map to TRBD2. V lost 8 bases and J lost 3; bases outside the gene matches: 1. Germline V gene sequence: CDR1 MDHEN, CDR2 SYDVKM. This CDR3 is 12 amino acids long. CDR3 sequence reads: CASGGDYNEQFF. The CDR3 nucleotides are TGTGCCAGCGGGGGGGACTACAATGAGCAGTTCTTC.